One sample yielded the 29 T cell receptor beta chains listed below, sequenced in a study of hypomethylating agent response in myelodysplastic syndrome (dated by TCRdb to about 2021). The library was prepared using the immunoSEQ multiplex PCR assay. TCRdb retrieved this table from immuneACCESS and kept in-frame rearrangements only. Not all clones are present; in checked studies, unresolved V genes account for under half, and no reason is known for the remainder. The sample contains approximately 9,300 clones, 83% of them found a single time. In total, the top ten clones hold 3% to 4% of the sample. Sequences were derived from bone marrow, sampled before or after starting hypomethylating agent treatment for myelodysplastic syndrome (not recorded which). The receptors come from a human donor with myelodysplastic syndrome.

The chain uses TRBV19 and TRBJ2-2, with 12 bases that match TRBD2. Trimming removed 3 bases from V and 4 bases from J; junction bases left unmatched: 6. CDR1 and CDR2 from the germline V gene are LNHDA and SQIVND (reference sequence). CDR3 length equals 17 residues. This CDR3 is CASSMSSGRAGTGELFF. The CDR3 coding sequence is TGTGCCAGTAGTATGTCTAGCGGGAGGGCCGGCACCGGGGAGCTGTTTTTT.

V usage is TRBV6-5 and J usage is TRBJ2-4; the D gene is possibly TRBD1 (6 bases). Trimming removed 4 bases from V and 0 bases from J, with 10 bases in between. The germline V gene has CDR1 MNHEY and CDR2 SVGAGI. The CDR3 is 15 amino acids. CDR3 amino acids: CASSSGDLAKNIQYF. CDR3 coding DNA: TGTGCCAGCAGTTCAGGGGACCTAGCCAAAAACATTCAGTACTTC.

The rearrangement links TRBV29-1 to TRBJ2-3; TRBD2 aligns across 8 bases. The CDR3 has 13 residues. Trimming removed 7 bases from V and 5 bases from J; junction bases left unmatched: 8. Per germline, CDR1 SQVTM and CDR2 ANQGSEA. The CDR3 nucleotides read TGCAGCGCGTCGGGACTAGTACAAGATACGCAGTATTTT. Translating it yields CSASGLVQDTQYF.

The chain is built from TRBV10-1 and TRBJ1-2; D is perhaps TRBD1 (5 bases). Trimming stripped 2 bases from V and 8 bases from J, with 18 bases between. Germline V gives CDR1 WNHNN, CDR2 SYGVQD (reference sequence). This CDR3 has 15 residues. CDR3 nucleotide sequence: TGCGCCAGCAGTGAGACGCCCGGGACCCGCGAGGGCTACACCTTC. Its protein is CASSETPGTREGYTF.

Worth noting for this clone: Different DNA sequences within this sample yield the same CDR3. The chain couples TRBV4-1 to TRBJ2-3, with D perhaps TRBD1 or TRBD2 (5 bases each). Trimming shortened V by 0 bases and J by 2 bases, and 12 bases separated the two germline ends. Germline lookup yields CDR1 MGHRA and CDR2 YSYEKL. The CDR3 covers 16 residues. The CDR3 region has the DNA TGCGCCAGCAGCCAAGAGGAGGTCAGGGTCACAGATACGCAGTATTTT. This encodes CASSQEEVRVTDTQYF.

The chain has TRBV4-2 and TRBJ2-3, with no clear D. The V and J ends lost 4 bases and 3 bases respectively, with 14 bases between them. This CDR3 spans 15 amino acids. Germline CDR1 and CDR2: LGHNA and YNFKEQ. CDR3 amino acids: CASSPRRRETDTQYF. As DNA, the CDR3 is TGTGCCAGCAGCCCACGTCGGAGAGAGACAGATACGCAGTATTTT.

J is TRBJ2-5 and V is TRBV4-1; 10 nucleotides align to TRBD2. J gave up 3 bases and V 5 bases, and 12 bases lay outside the gene matches. CDR1 and CDR2 (germline): MGHRA, YSYEKL. The CDR3 is 17 residues long. The CDR3 DNA reads TGCGCCAGCAGCTTACTGGCTAGCGGGAGCCTCAAAGAGACCCAGTACTTC. Protein sequence: CASSLLASGSLKETQYF.

The chain carries TRBV4-1 and TRBJ2-5; D may be TRBD1 (5 bases). CDR3 length: 13 amino acids. V gave up 4 bases and J gave up 5 bases, with 11 bases separating them. The germline V gene has CDR1 MGHRA and CDR2 YSYEKL. CDR3 DNA: TGCGCCAGCAGCCCAGGGCCCGGGGAGACCCAGTACTTC. Translation gives CASSPGPGETQYF.

The genes are TRBV4-2 and TRBJ2-3; D gene ambiguous. This CDR3 is 12 amino acids long. The V end was cut by 3 bases, the J end by 4 bases, with 5 bases between. CDR1 is LGHNA, CDR2 YNFKEQ, per germline. CDR3 bases: TGTGCCAGCAGCCATCAATCAGATACGCAGTATTTT. This encodes CASSHQSDTQYF.

The chain joins TRBV19 to TRBJ2-1; 7 nucleotides agree with TRBD2. The CDR3 contains 17 residues. In germline, CDR1 is LNHDA, CDR2 SQIVND (reference sequence). After removal of 1 base from V and 5 bases from J, the junction contained 11 bases not matched to a gene. As DNA, the CDR3 is TGTGCCAGTAGTATAGTAGTGGCGGGAGATTTCCACAATGAGCAGTTCTTC. The encoded protein is CASSIVVAGDFHNEQFF.

The CDR3 loop reads CASSPTYQETQYF. CDR3 sequence (DNA): TGTGCCAGCAGCCCGACATACCAAGAGACCCAGTACTTC. The rearrangement links TRBV7-3 to TRBJ2-5; no clear D. V dropped 5 bases and J dropped 0 bases, with 7 bases sitting between them. This CDR3 is 13 amino acids long. The germline V gene has CDR1 SGHTA and CDR2 FQGTGA.

The chain carries TRBV15 and TRBJ2-7; D is possibly TRBD2 (7 bases). With 0 bases removed from V and 4 bases from J, the gap between germline ends came to 13 bases. The CDR3 contains 15 residues. Germline V gene data show CDR1 as LNHNV and CDR2 as YYDKDF (reference sequence). Here the CDR3 DNA reads TGTGCCACCAGCAGAGAGGGGGGGCAGTTATACGAGCAGTACTTC. This gives the protein CATSREGGQLYEQYF.

The chain recombines TRBV4-1 with TRBJ2-3; 8 bases line up with TRBD1. V lost 4 bases and J lost 5; bases outside the gene matches: 8. The CDR3 is 15 amino acids. Germline V CDR1 and CDR2: MGHRA, YSYEKL. DNA of the CDR3: TGCGCCAGCAGCCCTAGGGGCAGGGGGCAAGATACGCAGTATTTT. It specifies CASSPRGRGQDTQYF.

J is TRBJ2-2 and V is TRBV7-7; D possibly corresponds to TRBD1 (5 bases). Between the trimmed V and J ends, which lost 5 bases and 2 bases, there was a span of 9 bases. Germline V gives CDR1 SSHAT, CDR2 FNYEAQ (reference sequence). The length of the CDR3 is 14 residues. The CDR3 nucleotides are TGTGCCAGCAGCCCACAGGACAACACCGGGGAGCTGTTTTTT. Translation gives CASSPQDNTGELFF.

The chain combines TRBV18 with TRBJ2-6, with D perhaps TRBD1 (6 bases). V was clipped by 9 bases and J by 0 bases, with 12 bases between them. From germline, CDR1 is KGHSH and CDR2 LQKENI. The CDR3 is made up of 15 amino acids. Here the CDR3 DNA reads TGTGCCAGTGGGACACGGAGCTCTGGGGCCAACGTCCTGACTTTC. Protein sequence: CASGTRSSGANVLTF. The complete variable domain, with remaining parts taken from reference TRBV18 and TRBJ2-6, reads NAGVMQNPRHLVRRRGQEARLRCSPMKGHSHVYWYRQLPEEGLKFMVYLQKENIIDESGMPKERFSAEFPKEGPSILRIQQVVRGDSAAYFCASGTRSSGANVLTFGAGSRLTVL.

V and J are TRBV7-9 and TRBJ2-1; a weak D match, TRBD1 (5 bases). This CDR3 has 17 residues. Germline CDR1 is SEHNR and CDR2 is FQNEAQ (reference sequence). V lost 1 base to trimming and J lost 5 bases, with 18 bases between them. CDR3 residues: CASSLVGATGYHNEQFF. The CDR3 coding sequence is TGTGCCAGCAGCTTAGTAGGGGCTACTGGGTACCACAATGAGCAGTTCTTC.

The chain uses TRBV12-5 and TRBJ2-7; 7 positions agree with TRBD1. In germline, CDR1 is LGHNT, CDR2 FRNRAP. The V and J ends lost 5 bases and 0 bases, in that order; junction bases with no gene match: 7. CDR3 length: 15 amino acids. Here the CDR3 DNA reads TGTGCTAGTGGTGGGTCCGGGACAGTCTCCTACGAGCAGTACTTC. Its translation: CASGGSGTVSYEQYF.

V is TRBV9 and J is TRBJ2-1, with 8 bases identical to TRBD2. V shed 3 bases and J 6 bases; nucleotides not matched to a gene: 5. Germline-derived CDR1 and CDR2 are SGDLS and YYNGEE. The CDR3 totals 14 residues. Written as DNA, the CDR3 is TGTGCCAGCAGCGCCCGGACTAGCCCCAATGAGCAGTTCTTC. Its protein is CASSARTSPNEQFF. Supplemented by reference TRBV9 and TRBJ2-1, the full variable domain reads DSGVTQTPKHLITATGQRVTLRCSPRSGDLSVYWYQQSLDQGLQFLIQYYNGEERAKGNILERFSAQQFPDLHSELNLSSLELGDSALYFCASSARTSPNEQFFGPGTRLTVL.

This sequence joins TRBV2 and TRBJ2-3; 9 bases are shared with TRBD2. The CDR3 is 14 residues long. CDR1 SNHLY and CDR2 FYNNEI come from the germline V gene. The V gene end was trimmed by 4 bases and the J gene end by 6 bases; junction bases not matched to a gene: 5. CDR3 coding DNA: TGTGCCAGCAGTGGTGGTAGCGGGGGTGATACGCAGTATTTT. It encodes CASSGGSGGDTQYF.

The rearrangement joins TRBV5-5 to TRBJ1-1, with 9 bases matching TRBD1. V lost 3 bases, J lost 1 base, and 1 base stayed unmatched. Per germline, CDR1 SGHKS and CDR2 YYEKEE (reference sequence). CDR3 size: 14 residues. The CDR3 reads CASSSTGGNTEAFF. The DNA for the CDR3 is TGTGCCAGCAGCTCGACAGGGGGGAACACTGAAGCTTTCTTT.

The chain uses TRBV15 and TRBJ1-4; 8 nucleotides line up with TRBD1. V was pared by 5 bases and J by 0 bases, with 5 bases of the junction left unmatched. This CDR3 region has 16 residues. Germline CDR1 is LNHNV and CDR2 is YYDKDF (reference sequence). The CDR3 region is CATSLGQGATNEKLFF. CDR3 bases: TGTGCCACCAGCCTCGGACAGGGCGCAACTAATGAAAAACTGTTTTTT.

The chain has TRBV28 and TRBJ2-1; 7 nucleotides line up with TRBD1. The CDR3 is 16 residues long. Germline CDR1 and CDR2: MDHEN and SYDVKM. The V segment lost 5 bases and the J segment 4 bases; nucleotides outside the gene matches: 11. The CDR3 sequence is CASSALDRTLYNEQFF. CDR3 nucleotide sequence: TGTGCCAGCAGTGCATTGGACAGGACCCTTTACAATGAGCAGTTCTTC.

This clone has a single count. The rearrangement links TRBV5-1 to TRBJ2-7; the match to TRBD1 covers 7 bases. The V gene's germline CDR1 is SGHRS and CDR2 YFSETQ. The CDR3 length is 14 residues. The J segment lost 2 bases and the V segment lost 4 bases, leaving 6 bases of the junction unmatched. CDR3 protein: CASSIRTGAYEQYF. The DNA for the CDR3 is TGCGCCAGCAGCATACGGACAGGAGCCTACGAGCAGTACTTC.

This clone occurred a few times. One junction end does not reproduce the germline sequence, and a read error may be involved. This chain connects TRBV7-8 to TRBJ1-1; the match to TRBD1 covers 7 bases. The CDR3 is 11 residues long. Germline loops: CDR1 SGHVS, CDR2 FQNEAQ. The CDR3 DNA reads TGTGCCAGCAGCCGACCCGGGACAGCGACCTTT. As protein: CASSRPGTATF.

This chain links TRBV5-1 with TRBJ2-5; D gene ambiguous. TRBJ2-7 matches the DNA end more closely, so the J call is doubtful. CDR1 and CDR2 (germline): SGHRS, YFSETQ. This CDR3 is built from 12 residues. The CDR3 loop reads CASSSNSYEQYF. Here the CDR3 DNA reads TGCGCCAGCAGCAGTAACTCCTACGAGCAGTACTTC.

The sample holds a few counts of this clone. The CDR3 loop reads CASSQDPSEAFF. The CDR3 region has the DNA TGCGCCAGCAGCCAAGATCCTTCTGAAGCTTTCTTT. The chain uses TRBV4-1 and TRBJ1-1; D unclear. Germline CDR1 MGHRA, CDR2 YSYEKL. V lost 0 bases, J lost 6 bases, and 5 bases lay in between. The CDR3 contains 12 residues.

The rearrangement links TRBV6-6 to TRBJ2-5, with 12 bases aligning to TRBD2. This CDR3 comprises 14 residues. The trim removed 7 bases at V and 4 bases at J, leaving 4 bases unmatched. Germline CDR1 is MNHNY and CDR2 is SVGAGI (reference sequence). CDR3: CASTRTSGIETQYF. CDR3 DNA: TGTGCCAGCACTCGGACTAGCGGGATAGAGACCCAGTACTTC.

The CDR3 loop is CASRLGDILFFGYTF. In DNA, the CDR3 is TGCGCCAGCAGACTTGGGGACATCCTTTTTTTTGGCTACACCTTC. The V and J genes are TRBV5-1 and TRBJ1-2, with TRBD1 as a possible D gene (6 bases). Germline-derived CDR1 and CDR2 are SGHRS and YFSETQ. V shed 5 bases and J shed 7 bases, with 21 bases lying between them. The CDR3 loop spans 15 amino acids.

The CDR3 region is CASSNSLSGRASGTQYF. CDR3 coding DNA: TGTGCCAGCAGCAATTCGCTTAGCGGGAGGGCCAGTGGGACCCAGTACTTC. This chain joins TRBV7-2 and TRBJ2-5; 11 bases line up with TRBD2. The CDR3 spans 17 residues. The germline CDR1 and CDR2 sequences are SGHTA and FQGNSA. V lost 5 bases and J lost 7; bases outside the gene matches: 15.